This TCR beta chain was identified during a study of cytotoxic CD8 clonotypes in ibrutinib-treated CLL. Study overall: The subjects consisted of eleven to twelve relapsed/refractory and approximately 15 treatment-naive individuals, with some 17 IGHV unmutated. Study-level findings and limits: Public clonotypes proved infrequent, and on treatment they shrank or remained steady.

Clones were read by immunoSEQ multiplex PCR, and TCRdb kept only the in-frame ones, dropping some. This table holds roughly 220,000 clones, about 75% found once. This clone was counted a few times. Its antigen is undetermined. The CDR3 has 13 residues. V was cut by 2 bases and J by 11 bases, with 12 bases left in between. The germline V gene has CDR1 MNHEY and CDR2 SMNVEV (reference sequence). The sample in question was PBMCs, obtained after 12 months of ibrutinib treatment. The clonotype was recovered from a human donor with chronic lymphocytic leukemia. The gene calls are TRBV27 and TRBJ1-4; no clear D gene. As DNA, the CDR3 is TGTGCCAGCAGTTTAATCTCCGGGAGGAAACTGTTTTTT. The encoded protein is CASSLISGRKLFF.